The 9 T cell receptor beta chains presented below share a single source sample, sequenced in a study of blood T cell repertoires in COVID-19 (dated by TCRdb to 2018 to 2021). The library was obtained by the immunoSEQ multiplex PCR assay. Drawn from immuneACCESS, this table holds only the in-frame rearrangements with V and J called that TCRdb kept. Clones are partly lost; checked studies trace under half to an unresolved V gene and leave the rest unexplained. The sample table holds 300,000 to 400,000 clones, of which around 89% were seen once. More than 3% of the sample rests with the top ten. The specimen sequenced was peripheral blood. These receptors came from a woman aged 45-60 years with active or convalescent COVID-19.

This chain connects TRBV2 to TRBJ2-5; D not resolved. The V end lost 6 bases, the J end lost 1 base, and 9 bases lay between the germline ends. CDR3 length: 13 residues. Germline CDR1 reads SNHLY; CDR2 reads FYNNEI. The CDR3 DNA sequence: TGTGCCAGCAGGCCCTTGGCCCAAGAGACCCAGTACTTC. It specifies CASRPLAQETQYF.

The rearrangement links TRBV5-8 to TRBJ1-4; 9 bases fit TRBD1. J was trimmed by 0 bases and V by 4 bases; bases with no gene match: 4. Germline V gives CDR1 SGHTS, CDR2 YDEGEE. The CDR3 is 16 amino acids. The CDR3 is CASSRRTGATNEKLFF. The CDR3 DNA reads as TGTGCCAGCAGCCGTCGGACAGGGGCAACTAATGAAAAACTGTTTTTT.

This chain connects TRBV28 to TRBJ1-3; TRBD1 might be the D (5 bases). There are 13 residues in the CDR3. V lost 6 bases to trimming and J lost 4 bases, with 10 bases between them. Germline CDR1 MDHEN, CDR2 SYDVKM. CDR3 coding DNA: TGTGCCAGCAGCGGGACTACAGGAAACACCATATATTTT. This sequence encodes CASSGTTGNTIYF.

The V and J genes are TRBV28 and TRBJ1-2; 8 bases match TRBD1. The CDR3 has 17 residues. Germline-derived CDR1 and CDR2 are MDHEN and SYDVKM. Trimming removed 6 bases from V and 0 bases from J; junction bases left unmatched: 12. The CDR3 DNA reads as TGTGCCAGCAGCTATAAACAGGGGGGGAAATCTAACTATGGCTACACCTTC. This codes for CASSYKQGGKSNYGYTF.

The chain has TRBV7-2 and TRBJ1-5; D uncertain. Trimming shortened V by 5 bases and J by 6 bases, and 14 bases separated the two germline ends. This CDR3 has 14 residues. Germline-derived CDR1 and CDR2 are SGHTA and FQGNSA. DNA for the CDR3: TGTGCCAGCAGCAGAACCCCGGGTCCTCAGCCCCAGCATTTT. It specifies CASSRTPGPQPQHF.

The chain has TRBV19 and TRBJ1-2; 8 nucleotides match TRBD1. The CDR3 length is 17 residues. J gave up 4 bases and V 5 bases, and 15 bases lay outside the gene matches. Germline loops: CDR1 LNHDA, CDR2 SQIVND (reference sequence). The CDR3 coding sequence is TGTGCCAGTAGTCCCGGGACAGGAAGGGGGACGATCTATGGCTACACCTTC. This codes for CASSPGTGRGTIYGYTF.

V usage is TRBV19 and J usage is TRBJ2-1; 11 bases match TRBD2. Losses at the gene ends were 8 bases for V and 6 bases for J; bases not matched to a gene: 9. This CDR3 comprises 15 residues. Germline CDR1 reads LNHDA; CDR2 reads SQIVND (reference sequence). CDR3 protein: CASSLELAGGNEQFF. CDR3 sequence (DNA): TGTGCCAGTTCGCTGGAGCTAGCGGGAGGCAATGAGCAGTTCTTC.

The chain carries TRBV7-2 and TRBJ1-1; no definite D call. The V gene lost 1 base and the J gene lost 1 base, with 4 bases spanning the gap. The germline gives CDR1 SGHTA, CDR2 FQGNSA. The CDR3 is made up of 13 amino acids. For the CDR3, the DNA is TGTGCCAGCAGCTTAGGGAGGAACACTGAAGCTTTCTTT. Amino acids: CASSLGRNTEAFF.

The chain couples TRBV11-2 to TRBJ1-3; TRBD1 is a possible D gene (6 bases). From germline, CDR1 is SGHAT and CDR2 FQNNGV. The CDR3 consists of 14 residues. The V end lost 4 bases, the J end lost 4 bases, and 11 bases lay between the germline ends. The CDR3 loop is CASSSGTSGNTIYF. The CDR3 DNA is TGTGCCAGCAGCTCAGGGACATCCGGAAACACCATATATTTT.